The T cell receptor beta chain under discussion was sequenced for a study of blood T cell repertoires in COVID-19. Study details: Samples representing acute and convalescent COVID-19 were sourced from the United States, Italy and Spain.

Only in-frame clones appear in the TCRdb table, and some are missing; sequencing was by immunoSEQ multiplex PCR. This sample has roughly 170,000 clones, with about 84% found just once. V trimming: 1 base; J trimming: 1 base; junction bases outside the gene matches: 2. Germline values: CDR1 MNHEY, CDR2 SVGAGI. CDR3 length: 15 residues. In assigning cohorts, the study relied on participant-reported clinical history. The receptor's source is a woman aged 40-49 years with acute COVID-19. The sequencing input was PBMCs or T cells enriched from blood (not recorded which). This sequence joins TRBV6-5 and TRBJ1-1; 8 nucleotides line up with TRBD1. CDR3 amino acids: CASSYFQGANTEAFF. The DNA for the CDR3 is TGTGCCAGCAGTTACTTCCAGGGGGCGAACACTGAAGCTTTCTTT.